These 22 T cell receptor beta chains originate from one sample sequenced in a study of PD-L1 blockade in urothelial cancer. The assay was immunoSEQ multiplex PCR, and TCRdb's table has in-frame clones only and misses some. The sample lists roughly 100,000 clones; roughly 88% were seen once. This material consisted of PBMCs, taken around atezolizumab (anti-PD-L1) treatment. These TCRs come from a man aged 50 or older with urothelial cancer.

The chain carries TRBV6-1 and TRBJ2-5; no firm D call. Germline CDR1 is MNHNS and CDR2 is SASEGT. This CDR3 has 13 residues. Trimming shortened V by 5 bases and J by 4 bases, and 11 bases separated the two germline ends. CDR3 region: CASSRYEAETQYF. In DNA form, the CDR3 reads TGTGCCAGCAGTCGGTACGAAGCAGAGACCCAGTACTTC.

This clone was observed once. V and J are TRBV6-5 and TRBJ2-2; D is ambiguous. This CDR3 contains 16 residues. Germline V lookup: CDR1 MNHEY, CDR2 SVGAGI. Trimming shortened V by 4 bases and J by 2 bases, and 14 bases separated the two germline ends. The CDR3 sequence: CASSSSRRRNTGELFF. The CDR3 bases are TGTGCCAGCAGTTCCTCCCGCCGGAGAAACACCGGGGAGCTGTTTTTT.

This clone has a handful of counts. V and J are TRBV2 and TRBJ1-1; possibly TRBD1 for D (5 bases). The CDR3 has 14 amino acids. Germline CDR1 reads SNHLY; CDR2 reads FYNNEI. The V gene lost 4 bases and the J gene lost 4 bases, with 13 bases spanning the gap. CDR3 amino acids: CASSVGGGVTEAFF. CDR3 nucleotides: TGTGCCAGCAGTGTTGGCGGGGGAGTCACTGAAGCTTTCTTT.

This rearrangement joins TRBV19 to TRBJ2-7, with D possibly matching TRBD2 (6 bases). This CDR3 is 17 amino acids long. Germline CDR1 is LNHDA and CDR2 is SQIVND (reference sequence). V was clipped by 3 bases and J by 2 bases, with 20 bases between them. The CDR3 bases are TGTGCCAGTAGTATGCGACTCGGGGGATCCTCCCCCTACGAGCAGTACTTC. Its protein product is CASSMRLGGSSPYEQYF.

The V gene is TRBV28, the J gene TRBJ1-5; 7 bases are shared with TRBD1. The CDR3 consists of 15 residues. V shed 6 bases and J 3 bases; nucleotides not matched to a gene: 8. In germline, CDR1 is MDHEN, CDR2 SYDVKM. This CDR3 is CASSPQGQDNQPQHF. CDR3 coding DNA: TGTGCCAGCAGCCCACAGGGGCAAGACAATCAGCCCCAGCATTTT.

This clone showed up just once. The chain recombines TRBV9 with TRBJ2-1; D might be TRBD2 (5 bases). V was clipped by 0 bases and J by 1 base, with 5 bases between them. Germline loops: CDR1 SGDLS, CDR2 YYNGEE. The CDR3 spans 14 residues. The CDR3 coding sequence is TGTGCCAGCAGCGTAGCGGGATCCTACAATGAGCAGTTCTTC. Residues: CASSVAGSYNEQFF.

This chain's CDR3 is CASSLEDRGGQYGYTF. The DNA for the CDR3 is TGTGCCAGCAGTTTGGAGGATCGGGGGGGCCAGTATGGCTACACCTTC. The chain couples TRBV28 to TRBJ1-2, with a weak D call TRBD1 (6 bases). Germline V gene lookup returns CDR1 MDHEN and CDR2 SYDVKM. The CDR3 is made up of 16 amino acids. The ends were cut back, 3 bases at V and 5 bases at J, with 19 bases in the middle.

V gene TRBV18 combines with J gene TRBJ2-7, with 8 bases identical to TRBD1. The CDR3 totals 15 residues. J lost 2 bases, V lost 6 bases, and 9 bases had no gene match. CDR1 KGHSH and CDR2 LQKENI come from the germline V gene. In nucleotides, the CDR3 is TGTGCCAGCTCCGAAAGGGGGACAGGCGCCTACGAGCAGTACTTC. Protein: CASSERGTGAYEQYF.

V and J are TRBV6-1 and TRBJ1-1, with D uncertain. V lost 7 bases and J 0 bases, leaving 9 bases between the germline ends. The V gene's germline CDR1 is MNHNS and CDR2 SASEGT. CDR3 size: 13 residues. CDR3 nucleotide sequence: TGTGCCAGCAAACGGACTGTGAACACTGAAGCTTTCTTT. Translated: CASKRTVNTEAFF.

CDR3 sequence reads: CASSHVGIYGYTF. The CDR3 DNA follows: TGTGCCAGCTCCCATGTGGGCATTTATGGCTACACCTTC. The chain carries TRBV18 and TRBJ1-2; D remains unclear. CDR3 length: 13 residues. V lost 6 bases and J 5 bases, leaving 13 bases between the germline ends. The V gene's germline CDR1 is KGHSH and CDR2 LQKENI. The entire variable domain, with the rest obtained from reference TRBV18 and TRBJ1-2, is as follows: NAGVMQNPRHLVRRRGQEARLRCSPMKGHSHVYWYRQLPEEGLKFMVYLQKENIIDESGMPKERFSAEFPKEGPSILRIQQVVRGDSAAYFCASSHVGIYGYTFGSGTRLTVV.

This rearrangement joins TRBV5-6 to TRBJ2-5; D is perhaps TRBD2 (6 bases). The CDR3 extends over 15 amino acids. Germline V gene sequence: CDR1 SGHDT, CDR2 YYEEEE. V lost 0 bases to trimming and J lost 7 bases, with 16 bases between them. CDR3 nucleotide sequence: TGTGCCAGCAGCTTGGGCCGACTAGGCTTGGGGACCCAGTACTTC. Amino acids: CASSLGRLGLGTQYF.

This clone has only a few counts. CDR3 in amino acids: CASSYSFSADTQYF. As DNA, the CDR3 is TGTGCCAGCAGTTACTCTTTCTCGGCAGATACGCAGTATTTT. The V gene is TRBV6-5, the J gene TRBJ2-3; D gene unclear. The CDR3 sequence is 14 residues long. Germline CDR1 and CDR2: MNHEY and SVGAGI. The V gene lost 0 bases and the J gene lost 4 bases, with 8 bases spanning the gap.

The chain joins TRBV13 to TRBJ1-4; 12 nucleotides match TRBD1. CDR3 length: 16 residues. From germline, CDR1 is PRHDT and CDR2 FYEKMQ (reference sequence). Trimming removed 0 bases from V and 7 bases from J; junction bases left unmatched: 3. For the CDR3, the DNA is TGTGCCAGCAGCTTAGGCGGGACAGGGGGCTTTGAAAAACTGTTTTTT. Its protein product is CASSLGGTGGFEKLFF. The full variable domain, rest sourced from reference TRBV13 and TRBJ1-4, is AAGVIQSPRHLIKEKRETATLKCYPIPRHDTVYWYQQGPGQDPQFLISFYEKMQSDKGSIPDRFSAQQFSDYHSELNMSSLELGDSALYFCASSLGGTGGFEKLFFGSGTQLSVL.

The rearrangement joins TRBV13 to TRBJ2-1, with D maybe TRBD2 (6 bases). The CDR3 length is 15 residues. The germline V gene has CDR1 PRHDT and CDR2 FYEKMQ (reference sequence). Trimming pared 3 bases from V and 10 bases from J, leaving 19 bases between. The CDR3 DNA reads TGTGCCAGCAGCTTGGGGGGAGGCCTTGTTTGGGAGCAGTTCTTC. Its protein product is CASSLGGGLVWEQFF.

This clone occurred once. J is TRBJ2-5 and V is TRBV5-4; 8 bases line up with TRBD2. Per germline, CDR1 SGHNT and CDR2 YYREEE (reference sequence). V gave up 3 bases and J gave up 2 bases; unmatched junction bases: 3. The CDR3 spans 14 residues. CDR3 nucleotides: TGTGCCAGCAGCTCCGGGACTAGGCAAGAGACCCAGTACTTC. Protein: CASSSGTRQETQYF.

This clone was seen a few times. V gene TRBV4-2 combines with J gene TRBJ1-3, with D possibly matching TRBD1 (6 bases). From germline, CDR1 is LGHNA and CDR2 YNFKEQ. Trimming removed 0 bases from V and 0 bases from J, with 12 bases in between. This CDR3 is 17 amino acids long. The CDR3 sequence: CASSQDPDSLSGNTIYF. CDR3 DNA: TGTGCCAGCAGCCAAGATCCGGACAGCCTCTCTGGAAACACCATATATTTT.

In this sample, this clone turned up once. The gene calls are TRBV2 and TRBJ2-3, with 14 bases lining up with TRBD2. The length of the CDR3 is 20 residues. Trimming cost V 4 bases and J 4 bases; bases outside gene matches: 16. Germline lookup yields CDR1 SNHLY and CDR2 FYNNEI. The CDR3 DNA follows: TGTGCCAGCAGTGGGGGACTAGCGGGAGCATCTATGTTTTCGTCAGATACGCAGTATTTT. Protein product: CASSGGLAGASMFSSDTQYF. The complete variable domain, with remaining parts taken from reference TRBV2 and TRBJ2-3, reads EPEVTQTPSHQVTQMGQEVILRCVPISNHLYFYWYRQILGQKVEFLVSFYNNEISEKSEIFDDQFSVERPDGSNFTLKIRSTKLEDSAMYFCASSGGLAGASMFSSDTQYFGPGTRLTVL.

The CDR3: CASVDQGEGTEAFF. The CDR3 DNA reads TGTGCCAGCGTAGATCAAGGGGAGGGCACTGAAGCTTTCTTT. The chain couples TRBV7-9 to TRBJ1-1; TRBD1 might be the D (5 bases). The CDR3 is 14 amino acids. Germline V gives CDR1 SEHNR, CDR2 FQNEAQ (reference sequence). Trimming took 8 bases from V and 4 from J, leaving 17 bases between them. Full variable domain (outside the CDR3, taken from reference TRBV7-9 and TRBJ1-1): DTGVSQNPRHKITKRGQNVTFRCDPISEHNRLYWYRQTLGQGPEFLTYFQNEAQLEKSRLLSDRFSAERPKGSFSTLEIQRTEQGDSAMYLCASVDQGEGTEAFFGQGTRLTVV.

In this sample, this clone turned up a few times. The J gene is TRBJ2-7, the V gene TRBV7-8, with 7 bases lining up with TRBD2. This CDR3 contains 16 residues. V shed 3 bases and J 2 bases; nucleotides not matched to a gene: 10. The germline gives CDR1 SGHVS, CDR2 FQNEAQ. For the CDR3, the DNA is TGTGCCAGCAGCTTGTCCGCGGGGGTGAGGGCCTACGAGCAGTACTTC. Its protein is CASSLSAGVRAYEQYF.

This clone came up a few times. DNA for the CDR3: TGCGCCAGCAGCCAAGATCCAAACAGGGGGCCAACTGAAGCTTTCTTT. The encoded protein is CASSQDPNRGPTEAFF. The genes are TRBV4-1 and TRBJ1-1, with TRBD1 matching 9 bases. The CDR3 loop spans 16 amino acids. From germline, CDR1 is MGHRA and CDR2 YSYEKL. V lost 0 bases, J lost 5 bases, and 7 bases stayed unmatched.

The V and J genes are TRBV19 and TRBJ2-7; the D gene is possibly TRBD1 (6 bases). The V and J ends lost 5 bases and 2 bases respectively, with 10 bases between them. This CDR3 has 13 residues. The germline V gene has CDR1 LNHDA and CDR2 SQIVND (reference sequence). Written as DNA, the CDR3 is TGTGCCAGTAGTCTACGGGACACCTACGAGCAGTACTTC. It specifies CASSLRDTYEQYF. Looking up the rest from reference TRBV19 and TRBJ2-7 gives the full variable domain: DGGITQSPKYLFRKEGQNVTLSCEQNLNHDAMYWYRQDPGQGLRLIYYSQIVNDFQKGDIAEGYSVSREKKESFPLTVTSAQKNPTAFYLCASSLRDTYEQYFGPGTRLTVT.

J is TRBJ1-1 and V is TRBV7-8, with D possibly being TRBD1 (5 bases). The V and J ends lost 1 base and 3 bases respectively, with 12 bases between them. Germline loops: CDR1 SGHVS, CDR2 FQNEAQ. CDR3 length equals 15 residues. The CDR3 bases are TGTGCCAGCAGCTTAGATAGGGGTGGGGACACTGAAGCTTTCTTT. Amino acid sequence: CASSLDRGGDTEAFF.